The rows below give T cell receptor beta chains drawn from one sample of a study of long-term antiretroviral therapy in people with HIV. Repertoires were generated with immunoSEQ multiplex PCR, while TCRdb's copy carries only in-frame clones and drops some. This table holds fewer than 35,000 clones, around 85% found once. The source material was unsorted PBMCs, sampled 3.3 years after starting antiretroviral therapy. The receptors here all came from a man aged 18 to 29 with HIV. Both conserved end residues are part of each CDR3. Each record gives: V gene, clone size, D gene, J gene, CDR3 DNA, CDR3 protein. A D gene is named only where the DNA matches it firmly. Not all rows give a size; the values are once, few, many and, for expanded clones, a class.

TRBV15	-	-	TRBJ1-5	TGTGCCACCAGTTACACAGGAATCTCGACTCAGCCCCAGCATTTT	CATSYTGISTQPQHF
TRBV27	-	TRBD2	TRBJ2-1	TGTGCCAGCAGTTCCCCACCTCTAGCGGGAAGAGTCCATGAGCAGTTCTTC	CASSSPPLAGRVHEQFF
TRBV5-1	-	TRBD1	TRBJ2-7	TGCGCCAGCAGAGCCCGGGTCGGGACAGGGGGCCCCGCATCCGGATTTAGGGAGCAGTACTTC	CASRARVGTGGPASGFREQYF
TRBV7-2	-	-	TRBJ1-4	TGTGCCAGCAGCTTATTCAAGACAACTAATGAAAAACTGTTTTTT	CASSLFKTTNEKLFF
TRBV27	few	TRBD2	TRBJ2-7	TGTGCCAGCAGTTGGGGAGGGCACCCCTCCTACGAGCAGTACTTC	CASSWGGHPSYEQYF
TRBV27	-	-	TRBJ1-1	TGTGCCAGCAGTTTTGGGGCTGGCACTGAAGCTTTCTTT	CASSFGAGTEAFF
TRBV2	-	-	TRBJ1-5	TGTGCCAGCACCGATCCGGAGAATCAGGGCACAAACCAGCCCCAGCATTTT	CASTDPENQGTNQPQHF
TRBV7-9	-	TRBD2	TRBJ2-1	TGTGCCAGCAGCCGGACTAGCGGGAGGGCCCCCTACAATGAGCAGTTCTTC	CASSRTSGRAPYNEQFF
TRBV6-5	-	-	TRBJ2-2	TGTGCCAGCAGCTCCCCAGGGGGGGCCGGGGAGCTGTTTTTT	CASSSPGGAGELFF
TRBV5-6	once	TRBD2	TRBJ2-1	TGTGCCAGCAGCTTGGCGTTCGGGAGGCAGGAGACAAATGAGCAGTTCTTC	CASSLAFGRQETNEQFF
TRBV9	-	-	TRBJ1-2	TGTGCCAGCAGCGGAGGGTTTAACTATGGCTACACCTTC	CASSGGFNYGYTF
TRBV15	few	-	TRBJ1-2	TGTGCCACCAGCAGCCAGCTTGAAGAGGAAGGGGATGGCTACACCTTC	CATSSQLEEEGDGYTF
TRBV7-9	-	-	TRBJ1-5	TGTGCCAGCAGCTTAGAGGGTCCTCAGCCCCAGCATTTT	CASSLEGPQPQHF
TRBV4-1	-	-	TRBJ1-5	TGCGCCAGCAGCCTTGGGGGGGAGGGCAATCAGCCCCAGCATTTT	CASSLGGEGNQPQHF
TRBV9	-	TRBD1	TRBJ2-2	TGTGCCAGCAGCGTGACACAGGGGGCCGTAACCGGGGAGCTGTTTTTT	CASSVTQGAVTGELFF
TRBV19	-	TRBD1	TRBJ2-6	TGTGCCAGTAGTTCCACAGGGGGCGCTGGGGCCAACGTCCTGACTTTC	CASSSTGGAGANVLTF
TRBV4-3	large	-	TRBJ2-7	TGCGCCAGCAGCCTCGCCATGGGTTACGAGCAGTACTTC	CASSLAMGYEQYF
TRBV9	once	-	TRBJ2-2	TGTGCCAGCACCCCTATGCCCTGGGGCACCGGGGAGCTGTTTTTT	CASTPMPWGTGELFF
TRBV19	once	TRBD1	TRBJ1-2	TGTGCCAGCCGGGACAGGGGGCTCTACTATGGCTACACCTTC	CASRDRGLYYGYTF
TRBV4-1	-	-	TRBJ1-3	TGCGCCAGCAGCCAGACGGGGAACGCTGGAAACACCATATATTTT	CASSQTGNAGNTIYF
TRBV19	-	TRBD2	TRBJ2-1	TGTGCCAGTAGTATAGTCGCGGGGGACTACAATGAGCAGTTCTTC	CASSIVAGDYNEQFF
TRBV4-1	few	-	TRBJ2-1	TGCGCCAGCAGCCAAGAGGGAAGCGGTCTGGGCATCGATGAGCAGTTCTTC	CASSQEGSGLGIDEQFF
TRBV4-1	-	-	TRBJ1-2	TGCGCCAGCAGCCAAGTGGCTAGCTATGGCTACACCTTC	CASSQVASYGYTF
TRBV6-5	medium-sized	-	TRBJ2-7	TGTGCCAGCAGTTACTCGCTGAGCTCCTACGAGCAGTACTTC	CASSYSLSSYEQYF
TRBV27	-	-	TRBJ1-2	TGTGCCAGCCGAAGTTTATCGGGGGGCAGGTTTGGGTTGTATGGCTACACCTTC	CASRSLSGGRFGLYGYTF
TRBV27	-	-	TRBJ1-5	TGTGCCAGCAGTTTAGTAGGCAGGGGTCAGCCCCAGCATTTT	CASSLVGRGQPQHF
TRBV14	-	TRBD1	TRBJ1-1	TGTGCCAGCAGCCAAGAGACAGGGGCGAACACTGAAGCTTTCTTT	CASSQETGANTEAFF
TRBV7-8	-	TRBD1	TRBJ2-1	TGTGCCAGCAGCCAGGGGGCAGGTCTCAATGAGCAGTTCTTC	CASSQGAGLNEQFF
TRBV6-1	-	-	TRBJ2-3	TGTGCCAGCAGTGAAGGTCTCTCAGGGTCAGATACGCAGTATTTT	CASSEGLSGSDTQYF
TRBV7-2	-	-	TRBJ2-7	TGTGCCATCGAAGTACCCAGGGCGGGTTACGAGCAGTACTTC	CAIEVPRAGYEQYF
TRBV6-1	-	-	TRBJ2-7	TGTGCCAGCAGCCCTAAGGACAGTTCTTCTTACGAGCAGTACTTC	CASSPKDSSSYEQYF
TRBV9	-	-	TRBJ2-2	TGTGCCAGCAGCGTAGAACAGAGGAACACCGGGGAGCTGTTTTTT	CASSVEQRNTGELFF
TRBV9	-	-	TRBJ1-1	TGTGCCAGCAGCGTAGGGGGAGGCGGCACTGAAGCTTTCTTT	CASSVGGGGTEAFF
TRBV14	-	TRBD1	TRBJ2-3	TGTGCCAGCAGCCACCTCATCTCGGGCAGGGGGACAGATACGCAGTATTTT	CASSHLISGRGTDTQYF
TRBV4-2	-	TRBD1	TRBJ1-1	TGTGCCAGCAGCCAACCCTTAACAGGGGTCACTGAAGCTTTCTTT	CASSQPLTGVTEAFF
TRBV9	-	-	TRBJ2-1	TGTGCCAGCAGCGACCTTAGCGGCAAAGCCTACAATGAGCAGTTCTTC	CASSDLSGKAYNEQFF
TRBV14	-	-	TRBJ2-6	TGTGCCAGCCGTAGCTCTGGGGCCAACGTCCTGACTTTC	CASRSSGANVLTF
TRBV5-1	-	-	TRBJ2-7	TGCGCCAGCAGCCCCAACTGGGACTCCTACGAGCAGTACTTC	CASSPNWDSYEQYF
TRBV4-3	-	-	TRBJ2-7	TGCGCCAGCAGCCAAGAGGAAGGAACCTACGAGCAGTACTTC	CASSQEEGTYEQYF
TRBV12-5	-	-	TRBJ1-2	TGTGCTAGTGGTTCCATCTTTAGGGGGTTTGGCTACACCTTC	CASGSIFRGFGYTF
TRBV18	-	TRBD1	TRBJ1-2	TGTGCCAGCTCACCTCGTCAAACAGGGGATCCTAACTATGGCTACACCTTC	CASSPRQTGDPNYGYTF
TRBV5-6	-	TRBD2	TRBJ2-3	TGTGCCAGCAGCGGCGACACTAGCGTCCCAGATACGCAGTATTTT	CASSGDTSVPDTQYF
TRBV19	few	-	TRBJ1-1	TGTGCCAGTCTGCAGGGAGGGACTGAAGCTTTCTTT	CASLQGGTEAFF
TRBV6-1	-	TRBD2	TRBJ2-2	TGTGCCAGCAGGGCGGGGGGAACACTGGCCGGGGAGCTGTTTTTT	CASRAGGTLAGELFF
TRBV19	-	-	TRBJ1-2	TGTGCCAGTAGTATTTACCATCTCGGGACACCCGGCCCTAACTATGGCTACACCTTC	CASSIYHLGTPGPNYGYTF
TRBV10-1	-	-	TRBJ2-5	TGCGCCAGCAGTGAATCTCCAGTCCCACAAGAGACCCAGTACTTC	CASSESPVPQETQYF
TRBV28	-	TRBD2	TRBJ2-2	TGTGCCAGCAGAATTCGAGCAGGGAGGGGCACCGGGGAGCTGTTTTTT	CASRIRAGRGTGELFF
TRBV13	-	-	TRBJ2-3	TGTGCCAGCAGCTTTCTACCTGCCGGGGCGGGTAGCACAGATACGCAGTATTTT	CASSFLPAGAGSTDTQYF
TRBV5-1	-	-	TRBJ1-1	TGCGCCAGCAGCTTGGCTAGAATTCGTTTCGGCACTGAAGCTTTCTTT	CASSLARIRFGTEAFF
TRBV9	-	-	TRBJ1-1	TGTGCCAGCAGCTCTGACAGTGAAGCTTTCTTT	CASSSDSEAFF
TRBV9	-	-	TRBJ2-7	TGTGCCAGCAGCGGGGGGGCGGGGTACAACGAGCAGTACTTC	CASSGGAGYNEQYF